Sequencing of this T cell receptor beta chain was carried out in a study of graft-versus-host responses after intestinal transplantation. For the study at large: Among the recipients, transplants were multivisceral, liver-intestinal, or isolated intestinal. Uniformly, recipients were administered anti-thymocyte globulin induction with subsequent tacrolimus and steroids for roughly three years.

General study results and limits: Within allografts, high graft-versus-host to host-versus-graft clonal ratios were seen among patients with graft-donor T cell macrochimerism. Recipient bone marrow held GvH clones, some seen earlier in ileum or blood.

Here immunoSEQ multiplex PCR was the method, and the copy in TCRdb shows in-frame clones only, minus some. The data contain about 8,200 clones, approximately 30% of them singletons. The germline V and J ends were trimmed by 6 bases and 14 bases, with 18 bases remaining between them. The CDR3 has 12 residues. CDR1 is MNHEY, CDR2 SMNVEV, per germline (reference sequence). The chain combines TRBV27 with TRBJ2-3; D is possibly TRBD2 (6 bases). The source material was alloreactive CD4+ T cells from a mixed lymphocyte reaction culture, sampled before intestinal transplant. Subset here: CFSE-low proliferating T cells sorted from roughly six-day pre-transplant mixed lymphocyte reaction (GvH or HvG direction). The clonotype comes from a human patient who received an intestinal transplant. CDR3 nucleotides: TGTGCCAGCAGCCTACCGGGTTGGGACTTGTATTTT. Its translation: CASSLPGWDLYF.